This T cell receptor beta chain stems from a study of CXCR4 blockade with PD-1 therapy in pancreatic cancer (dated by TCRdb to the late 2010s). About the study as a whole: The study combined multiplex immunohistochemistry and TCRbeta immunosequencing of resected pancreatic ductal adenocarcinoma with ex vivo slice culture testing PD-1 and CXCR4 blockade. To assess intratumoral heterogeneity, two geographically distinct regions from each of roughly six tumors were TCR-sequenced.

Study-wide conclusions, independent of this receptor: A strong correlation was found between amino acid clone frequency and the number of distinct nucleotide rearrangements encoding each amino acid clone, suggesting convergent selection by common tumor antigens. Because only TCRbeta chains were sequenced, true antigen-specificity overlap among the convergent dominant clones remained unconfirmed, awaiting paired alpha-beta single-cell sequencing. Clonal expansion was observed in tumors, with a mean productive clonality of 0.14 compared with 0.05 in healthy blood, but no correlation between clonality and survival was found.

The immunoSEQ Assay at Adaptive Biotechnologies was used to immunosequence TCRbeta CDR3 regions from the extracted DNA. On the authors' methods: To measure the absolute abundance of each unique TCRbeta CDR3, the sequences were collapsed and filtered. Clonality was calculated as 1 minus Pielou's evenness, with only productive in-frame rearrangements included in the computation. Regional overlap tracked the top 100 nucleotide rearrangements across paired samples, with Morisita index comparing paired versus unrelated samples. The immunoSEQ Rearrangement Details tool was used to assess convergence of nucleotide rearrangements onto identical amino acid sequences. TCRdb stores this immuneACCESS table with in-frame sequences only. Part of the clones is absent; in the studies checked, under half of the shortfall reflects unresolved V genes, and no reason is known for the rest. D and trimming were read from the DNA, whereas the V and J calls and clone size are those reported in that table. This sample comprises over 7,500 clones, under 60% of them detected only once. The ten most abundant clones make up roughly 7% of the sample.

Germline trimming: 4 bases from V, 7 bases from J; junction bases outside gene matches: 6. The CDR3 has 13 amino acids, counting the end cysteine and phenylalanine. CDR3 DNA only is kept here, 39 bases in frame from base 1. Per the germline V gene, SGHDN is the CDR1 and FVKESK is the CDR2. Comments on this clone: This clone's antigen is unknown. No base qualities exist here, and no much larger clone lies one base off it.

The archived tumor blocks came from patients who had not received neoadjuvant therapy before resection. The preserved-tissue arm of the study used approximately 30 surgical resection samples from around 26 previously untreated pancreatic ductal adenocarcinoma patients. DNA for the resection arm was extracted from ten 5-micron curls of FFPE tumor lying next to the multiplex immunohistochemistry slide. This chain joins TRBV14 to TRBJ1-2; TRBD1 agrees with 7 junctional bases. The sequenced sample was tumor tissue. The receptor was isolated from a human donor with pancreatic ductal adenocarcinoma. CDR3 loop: CASSPLAGGGYTF. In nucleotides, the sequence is TGTGCCAGCAGCCCCCTCGCAGGGGGTGGCTACACCTTC.